This T cell receptor beta chain is from a study of blood T cell repertoires in COVID-19. At the level of the study: Donors in the United States, Italy and Spain gave samples during acute or convalescent COVID-19.

Assignments of participants to cohorts depended upon their own reported clinical history. Recovered participants had two consecutive negative NP/OP PCR tests, healthcare professional clearance, or symptom resolution. The CDR3 is 13 residues long. The V end was cut by 5 bases, the J end by 5 bases, with 10 bases between. Germline V gene sequence: CDR1 SGHTA, CDR2 FQGNSA. The table came from immunoSEQ multiplex PCR; TCRdb's copy has only in-frame clones and leaves some out. The sample carries over 150,000 clones, approximately 82% recorded once. This sequence joins TRBV7-2 and TRBJ2-1, with D perhaps matching TRBD2 (5 bases). The specimen was PBMCs or T cells enriched from blood (not recorded which). This sequence originates from a woman between 45 and 65 years old who had recovered from COVID-19. The CDR3 coding sequence is TGTGCCAGCAGCCGAGACTACAACAATGAGCAGTTCTTC. Translating it yields CASSRDYNNEQFF.